This T cell receptor (beta chain) stems from a study of T cell repertoires in aging, cancer and after chemotherapy. The CDR3 consists of 15 residues. The germline CDR1 and CDR2 sequences are MNHEY and SVGAGI. Deletions cut 7 bases from V and 3 bases from J, with 18 bases between. A mixed TRB-A/B primer pool amplified rearranged TRB by multiplex touch-down PCR. TCRdb reprocessed the multiplex PCR reads with MiXCR, giving one entry per CDR3 protein. The repertoire holds some 9,000 distinct CDR3 sequences, with approximately 25% as singletons. The template was genomic DNA from peripheral blood, not RNA. The material sequenced was blood. The chain employs TRBV6-5 and TRBJ2-5; D may correspond to TRBD1 or TRBD2 (6 bases each). The TCR sequence derives from a human donor in good health. The CDR3 is CASTLQGLAKETQYF. In nucleotides, the CDR3 is TGTGCCAGCACACTACAGGGACTGGCAAAAGAGACCCAGTACTTC.